This record concerns one TCR beta chain sequence. Trimming left V 2 bases short and J 1 base short, with 15 bases between. The CDR3 is made up of 17 amino acids. CDR1 SGHVS and CDR2 FQNEAQ come from the germline V gene. TCRdb keeps only in-frame clones here, not all; method: immunoSEQ multiplex PCR. This sample has about 200,000 clones, with more than 65% found just once. This record belongs to a study of blood T cell repertoires in COVID-19. Participant ages covered roughly 18 to 89 years across some 25 US areas. Researchers sorted participants into cohorts using their self-reported clinical history. Sequencing was done on a sample of PBMCs or T cells enriched from blood (not recorded which). This chain uses TRBV7-8 with TRBJ1-5; a possible D gene is TRBD1 (6 bases). This clonotype was obtained from a woman in her forties or fifties with acute COVID-19. Here the CDR3 reads CASSLSLAGDSNQPQHF. The CDR3 DNA sequence: TGTGCCAGCAGCTTAAGTTTGGCAGGGGACAGCAATCAGCCCCAGCATTTT.